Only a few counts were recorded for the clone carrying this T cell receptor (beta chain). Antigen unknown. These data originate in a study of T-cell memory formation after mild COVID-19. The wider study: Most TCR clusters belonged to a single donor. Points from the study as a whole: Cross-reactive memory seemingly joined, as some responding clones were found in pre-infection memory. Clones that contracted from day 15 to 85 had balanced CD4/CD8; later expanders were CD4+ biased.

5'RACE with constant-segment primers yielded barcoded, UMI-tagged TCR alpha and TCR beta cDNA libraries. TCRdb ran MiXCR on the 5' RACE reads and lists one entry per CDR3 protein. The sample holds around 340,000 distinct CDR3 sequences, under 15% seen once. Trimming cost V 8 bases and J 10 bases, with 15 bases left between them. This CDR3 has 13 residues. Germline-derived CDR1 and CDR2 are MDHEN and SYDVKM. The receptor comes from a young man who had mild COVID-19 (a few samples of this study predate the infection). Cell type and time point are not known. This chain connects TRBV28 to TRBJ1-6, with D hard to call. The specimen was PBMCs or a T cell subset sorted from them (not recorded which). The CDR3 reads CASGQGSGSPLHF. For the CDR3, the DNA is TGTGCCAGCGGCCAAGGGTCGGGATCACCCCTCCACTTT. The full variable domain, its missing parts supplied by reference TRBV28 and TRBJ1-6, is DVKVTQSSRYLVKRTGEKVFLECVQDMDHENMFWYRQDPGLGLRLIYFSYDVKMKEKGDIPEGYSVSREKKERFSLILESASTNQTSMYLCASGQGSGSPLHFGNGTRLTVT.